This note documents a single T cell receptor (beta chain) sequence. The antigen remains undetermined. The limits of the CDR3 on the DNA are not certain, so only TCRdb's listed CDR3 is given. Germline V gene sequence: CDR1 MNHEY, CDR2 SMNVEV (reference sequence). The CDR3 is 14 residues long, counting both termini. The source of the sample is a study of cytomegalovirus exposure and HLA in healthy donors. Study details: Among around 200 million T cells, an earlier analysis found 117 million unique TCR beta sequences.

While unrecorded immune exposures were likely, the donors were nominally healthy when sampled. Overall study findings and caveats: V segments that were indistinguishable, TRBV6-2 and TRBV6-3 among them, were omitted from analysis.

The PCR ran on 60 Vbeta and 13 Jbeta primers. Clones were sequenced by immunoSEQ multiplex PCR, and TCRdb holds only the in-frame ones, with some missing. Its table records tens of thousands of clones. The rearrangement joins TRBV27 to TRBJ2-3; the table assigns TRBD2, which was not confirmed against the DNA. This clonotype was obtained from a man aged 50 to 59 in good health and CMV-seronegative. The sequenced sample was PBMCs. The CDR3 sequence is CASSSSTSSDTQYF.